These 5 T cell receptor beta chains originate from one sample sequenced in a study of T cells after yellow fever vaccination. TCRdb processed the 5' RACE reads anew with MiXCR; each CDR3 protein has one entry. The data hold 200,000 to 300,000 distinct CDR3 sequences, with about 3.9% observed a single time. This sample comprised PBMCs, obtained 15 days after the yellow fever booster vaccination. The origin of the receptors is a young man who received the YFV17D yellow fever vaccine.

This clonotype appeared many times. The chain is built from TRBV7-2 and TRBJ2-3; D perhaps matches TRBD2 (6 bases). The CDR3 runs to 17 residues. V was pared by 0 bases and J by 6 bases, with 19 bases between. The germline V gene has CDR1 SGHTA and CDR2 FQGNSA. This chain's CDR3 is CASSLAWRSLGGDTQYF. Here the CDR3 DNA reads TGTGCCAGCAGCTTAGCGTGGCGGAGCCTAGGAGGGGATACGCAGTATTTT.

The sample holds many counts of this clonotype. The CDR3 protein is CASSLSGEETEAFF. CDR3 nucleotides: TGCGCCAGCAGCTTGTCCGGGGAAGAAACTGAAGCTTTCTTT. The rearrangement links TRBV5-1 to TRBJ1-1, with D unresolved. V lost 1 base, J lost 5 bases, and 12 bases lay in between. Germline CDR1 is SGHRS and CDR2 is YFSETQ. This CDR3 is 14 amino acids long.

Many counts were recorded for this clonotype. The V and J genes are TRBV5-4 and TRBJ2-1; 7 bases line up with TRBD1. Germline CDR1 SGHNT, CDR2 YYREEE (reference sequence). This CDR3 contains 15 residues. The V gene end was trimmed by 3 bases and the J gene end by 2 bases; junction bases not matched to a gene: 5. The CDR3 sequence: CASSWGQNPYNEQFF. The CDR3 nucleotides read TGTGCCAGCAGCTGGGGACAGAATCCCTACAATGAGCAGTTCTTC.

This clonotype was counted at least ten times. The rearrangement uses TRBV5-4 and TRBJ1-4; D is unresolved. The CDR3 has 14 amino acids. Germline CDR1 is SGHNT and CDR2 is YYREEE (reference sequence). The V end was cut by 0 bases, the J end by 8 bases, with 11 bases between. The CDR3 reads CASSLAGSREKLFF. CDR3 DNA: TGTGCCAGCAGCTTGGCGGGTTCGCGGGAAAAACTGTTTTTT.

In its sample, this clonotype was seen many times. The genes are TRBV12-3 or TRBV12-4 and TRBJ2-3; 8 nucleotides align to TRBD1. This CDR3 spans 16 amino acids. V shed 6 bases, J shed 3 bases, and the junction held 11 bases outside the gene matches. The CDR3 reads CASSPRTGKATDTQYF. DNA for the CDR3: TGTGCCAGCAGCCCCAGGACAGGGAAAGCGACAGATACGCAGTATTTT.